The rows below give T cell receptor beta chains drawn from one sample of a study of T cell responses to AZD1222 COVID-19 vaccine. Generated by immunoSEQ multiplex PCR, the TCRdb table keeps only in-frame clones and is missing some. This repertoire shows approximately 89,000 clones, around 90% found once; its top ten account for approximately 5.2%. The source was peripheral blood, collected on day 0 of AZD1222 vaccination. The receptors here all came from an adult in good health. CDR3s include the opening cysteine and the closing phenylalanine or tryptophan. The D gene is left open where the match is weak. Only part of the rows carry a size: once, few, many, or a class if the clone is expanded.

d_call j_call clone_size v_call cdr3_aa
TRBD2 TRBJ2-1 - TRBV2 CASSARRTSLSEQFF
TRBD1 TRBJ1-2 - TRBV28 CASKWDSNYGYTF
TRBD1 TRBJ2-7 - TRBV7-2 CASSLGRGWYEQYF
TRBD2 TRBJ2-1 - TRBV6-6 CASRLSGSQSNEQFF
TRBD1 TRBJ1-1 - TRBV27 CASSLNRDRWSTEAFF
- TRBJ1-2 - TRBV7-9 CASSRGGADPNYGYTF
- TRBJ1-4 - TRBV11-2 CASSPWDEKLFF
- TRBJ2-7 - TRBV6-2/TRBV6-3 CASSYSPYEQYF
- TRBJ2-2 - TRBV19 CASSIAGVNTGELFF
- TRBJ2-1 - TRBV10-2 CASSDAVNNEQFF
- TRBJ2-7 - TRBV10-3 CAISVLPYEQYF
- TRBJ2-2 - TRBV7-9 CASSLDFGELFF
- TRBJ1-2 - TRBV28 CASQRNYGYTF
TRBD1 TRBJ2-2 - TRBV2 CASGGTGGAGELFF
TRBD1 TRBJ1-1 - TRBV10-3 CAISEQGGLLNTEAFF
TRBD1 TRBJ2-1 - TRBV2 CASSGGTGGNEQFF
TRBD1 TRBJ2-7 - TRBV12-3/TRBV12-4 CASRLGQGHEQYF
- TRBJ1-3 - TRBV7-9 CASSLSQYSGNTIYF
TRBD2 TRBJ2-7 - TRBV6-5 CASSARTSGSYEQYF
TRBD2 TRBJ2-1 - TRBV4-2 CASSRSGGGNEQFF
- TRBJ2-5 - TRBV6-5 CASSYGYPPSQETQYF
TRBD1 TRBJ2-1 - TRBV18 CASSPGTGGHNEQFF
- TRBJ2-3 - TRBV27 CASSGWGSPDTQYF
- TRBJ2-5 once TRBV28 CASSIFSSGETQYF
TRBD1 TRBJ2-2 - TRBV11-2 CASSVRDSANTGELFF
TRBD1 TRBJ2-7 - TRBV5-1 CASSRMVPGTEYEQYF
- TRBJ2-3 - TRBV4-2 CASSASTTQYF
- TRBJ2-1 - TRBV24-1 CATSDFSRHNEQFF
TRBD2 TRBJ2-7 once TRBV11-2 CASSSGTSGSYEQYF
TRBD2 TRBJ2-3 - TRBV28 CASSPSAGVGTDTQYF
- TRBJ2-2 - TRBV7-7 CASSPQGGTGELFF
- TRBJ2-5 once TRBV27 CASMGVASETQYF
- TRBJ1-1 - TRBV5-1 CASSLLGSTEAFF
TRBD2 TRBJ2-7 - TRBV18 CASSPPGTSGSNEQYF
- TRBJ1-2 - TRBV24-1 CATSPGLWGNYGYTF
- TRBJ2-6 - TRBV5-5 CASSGRGYSGANVLTF
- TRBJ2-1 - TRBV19 CASSASVYNEQFF
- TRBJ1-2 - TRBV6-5 CASSYGSHYGYTF
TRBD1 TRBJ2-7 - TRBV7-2 CASSLAWQGAAGPRTYEQYF
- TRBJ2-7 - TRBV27 CASRGGGGAAHYEQYF
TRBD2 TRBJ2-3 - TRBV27 CASSLGSLAGGADTQYF
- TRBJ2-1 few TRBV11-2 CASGPGSWEYNEQFF
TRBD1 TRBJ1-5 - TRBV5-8 CASSTRTGPPRNQPQHF
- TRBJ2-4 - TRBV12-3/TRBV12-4 CASRETENIQYF